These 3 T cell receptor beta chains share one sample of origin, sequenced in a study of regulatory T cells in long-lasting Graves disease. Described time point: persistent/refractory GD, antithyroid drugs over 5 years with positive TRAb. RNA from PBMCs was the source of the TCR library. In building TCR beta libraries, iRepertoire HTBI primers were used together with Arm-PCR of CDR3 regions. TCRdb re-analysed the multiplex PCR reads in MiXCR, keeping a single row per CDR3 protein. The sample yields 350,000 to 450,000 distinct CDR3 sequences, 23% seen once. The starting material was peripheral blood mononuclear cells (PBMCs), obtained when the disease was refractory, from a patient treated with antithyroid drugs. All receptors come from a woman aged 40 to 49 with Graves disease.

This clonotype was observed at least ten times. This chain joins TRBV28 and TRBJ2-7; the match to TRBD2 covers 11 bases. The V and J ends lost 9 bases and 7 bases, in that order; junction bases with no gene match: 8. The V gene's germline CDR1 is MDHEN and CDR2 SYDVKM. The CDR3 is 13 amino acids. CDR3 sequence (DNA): TGTGCCAGTGCTAGCGGGAGGTTGGTTGAGCAGTACTTC. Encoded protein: CASASGRLVEQYF.

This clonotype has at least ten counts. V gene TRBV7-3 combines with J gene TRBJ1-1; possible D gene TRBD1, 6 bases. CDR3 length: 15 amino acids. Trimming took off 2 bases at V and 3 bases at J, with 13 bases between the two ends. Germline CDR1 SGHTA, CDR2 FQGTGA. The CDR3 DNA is TGTGCCAGCAGCTTAGGAGCAGGGGAGGACACTGAAGCTTTCTTT. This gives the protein CASSLGAGEDTEAFF.

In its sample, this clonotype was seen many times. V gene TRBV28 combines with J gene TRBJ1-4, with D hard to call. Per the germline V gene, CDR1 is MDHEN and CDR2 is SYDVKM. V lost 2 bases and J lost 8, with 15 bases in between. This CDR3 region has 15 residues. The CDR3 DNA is TGTGCCAGCAGTTTAATTCGTCGTGGTAGGGAAAAACTGTTTTTT. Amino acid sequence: CASSLIRRGREKLFF.